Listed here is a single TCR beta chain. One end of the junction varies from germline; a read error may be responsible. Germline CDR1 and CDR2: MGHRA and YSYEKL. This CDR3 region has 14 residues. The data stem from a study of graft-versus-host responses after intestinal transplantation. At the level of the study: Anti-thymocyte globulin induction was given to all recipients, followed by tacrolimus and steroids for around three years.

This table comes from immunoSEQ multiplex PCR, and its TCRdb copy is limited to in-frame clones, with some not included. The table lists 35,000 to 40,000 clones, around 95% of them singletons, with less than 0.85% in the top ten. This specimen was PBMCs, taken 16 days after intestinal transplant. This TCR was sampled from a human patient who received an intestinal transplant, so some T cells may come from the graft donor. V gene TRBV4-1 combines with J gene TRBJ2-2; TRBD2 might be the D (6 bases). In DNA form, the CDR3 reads TGCGCCAGCAGCCAAGAGTCCCTCTCCGGGGGGCTGTTTTTT. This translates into CASSQESLSGGLFF.